Each of the 5 T cell receptor beta chains below was sequenced from the same sample in a study of cytomegalovirus exposure and HLA in healthy donors. TCRdb's table, derived via immunoSEQ multiplex PCR, lists solely in-frame clones and lacks some. The data contain a few hundred thousand clones, roughly 84% of them singletons. Sequences were obtained from PBMCs. All receptors derive from a man in his late teens or twenties in good health and CMV-seropositive.

V gene TRBV2 combines with J gene TRBJ2-7; TRBD1 agrees at 7 bases. This CDR3 spans 16 amino acids. V lost 1 base to trimming and J lost 1 base; unmatched junction nucleotides: 7. From germline, CDR1 is SNHLY and CDR2 FYNNEI. The CDR3 DNA follows: TGTGCCAGCAGTGAAGTATTGGGACAGCGTTCCTACGAGCAGTACTTC. Encoded protein: CASSEVLGQRSYEQYF.

The chain's CDR3 is CASSLGGTSHNEQFF. CDR3 nucleotides: TGTGCCAGCAGTTTAGGGGGGACTAGCCACAATGAGCAGTTCTTC. The chain has TRBV28 and TRBJ2-1; 9 bases fit TRBD2. The V gene's germline CDR1 is MDHEN and CDR2 SYDVKM. CDR3 length: 15 amino acids. Trimming took 2 bases from V and 5 from J; bases not matched to a gene: 4.

This clone has only a few counts. The genes are TRBV6-5 and TRBJ2-7; D possibly matches TRBD1 or TRBD2 (6 bases each). Germline CDR1 and CDR2: MNHEY and SVGAGI. This CDR3 comprises 15 residues. V lost 0 bases to trimming and J lost 6 bases, with 15 bases between them. This chain's CDR3 is CASSYSGGPRPEQYF. CDR3 DNA: TGTGCCAGCAGTTACTCGGGGGGCCCCAGGCCCGAGCAGTACTTC.

This clone was seen only a few times. The chain carries TRBV5-1 and TRBJ2-2, with D possibly matching TRBD2 (6 bases). The germline CDR1 and CDR2 sequences are SGHRS and YFSETQ. The CDR3 has 16 residues. With 4 bases removed from V and 1 base from J, the gap between germline ends came to 14 bases. The CDR3 nucleotides are TGCGCCAGCAGCGACACCATGCGGGGGAACACCGGGGAGCTGTTTTTT. This gives the protein CASSDTMRGNTGELFF.

J is TRBJ1-3 and V is TRBV6-5, with TRBD1 matching 7 bases. Looked up from germline, CDR1 is MNHEY and CDR2 is SVGAGI. The CDR3 sequence is 15 residues long. V lost 4 bases to trimming and J lost 0 bases; unmatched junction nucleotides: 3. CDR3 in DNA: TGTGCCAGCAGTTCCGGGACAGTCTCTGGAAACACCATATATTTT. Translating gives CASSSGTVSGNTIYF.